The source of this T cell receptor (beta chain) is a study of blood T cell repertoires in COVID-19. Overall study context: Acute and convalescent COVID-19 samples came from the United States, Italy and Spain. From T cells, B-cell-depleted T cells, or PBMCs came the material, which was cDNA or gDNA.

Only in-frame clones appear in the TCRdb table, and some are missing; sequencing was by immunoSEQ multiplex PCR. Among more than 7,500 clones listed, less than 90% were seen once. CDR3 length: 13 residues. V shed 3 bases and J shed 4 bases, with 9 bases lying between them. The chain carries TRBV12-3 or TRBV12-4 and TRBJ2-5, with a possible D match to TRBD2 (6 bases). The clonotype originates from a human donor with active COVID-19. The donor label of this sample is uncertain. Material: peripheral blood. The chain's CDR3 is CASSLAGTETQYF. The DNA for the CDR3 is TGTGCCAGCAGTTTGGCGGGGACAGAGACCCAGTACTTC.